Shown below are 23 T cell receptor beta chains from a single sample sequenced in a study of shared clonotypes between healthy human individuals. Sequencing used immunoSEQ multiplex PCR; TCRdb keeps in-frame clones, though not all of them. Among 500,000 to 650,000 clones, roughly four fifths were seen once, and the ten largest hold around 12%. Sample: PBMCs. These receptors originate from a woman aged 40 to 50 in good health. Some clones in this sample may be carry-over from other donors' samples.

V and J are TRBV27 and TRBJ2-1; 7 bases match TRBD1. The CDR3 spans 15 residues. Germline V gives CDR1 MNHEY, CDR2 SMNVEV (reference sequence). V gave up 1 base and J gave up 3 bases; unmatched junction bases: 3. The CDR3 spells CASSLLGQLYNEQFF. The CDR3 bases are TGTGCCAGCAGTTTATTGGGACAGCTCTACAATGAGCAGTTCTTC.

Only a few counts were recorded for this clone. V usage is TRBV6-4 and J usage is TRBJ2-7; D perhaps matches TRBD1 (6 bases). The CDR3 is 15 amino acids. Germline CDR1 MRHNA, CDR2 SNTAGT. V was cut by 3 bases and J by 5 bases, with 17 bases left in between. The CDR3 DNA follows: TGTGCCAGCAGTGAATCAACCGGGACAATGCACGAGCAGTACTTC. This translates into CASSESTGTMHEQYF.

The chain is built from TRBV4-1 and TRBJ2-3; 9 bases agree with TRBD2. The CDR3 spans 17 residues. Per the germline V gene, CDR1 is MGHRA and CDR2 is YSYEKL. Trimming took 5 bases from V and 4 from J; bases not matched to a gene: 13. In DNA, the CDR3 is TGCGCCAGCAGCGAGGGACTAGCCCATGAGGGTTCAGATACGCAGTATTTT. It yields the protein CASSEGLAHEGSDTQYF.

The chain links TRBV7-8 to TRBJ1-1; TRBD1 might be the D (5 bases). Germline values: CDR1 SGHVS, CDR2 FQNEAQ. The germline V and J ends were trimmed by 5 bases and 1 base, with 8 bases remaining between them. The CDR3 sequence is 13 residues long. As DNA, the CDR3 is TGTGCCAGCAGCAAGACAGCGAACACTGAAGCTTTCTTT. It encodes CASSKTANTEAFF. Variable domain in full (rest from reference TRBV7-8 and TRBJ1-1): GAGVSQSPRYKVAKRGQDVALRCDPISGHVSLFWYQQALGQGPEFLTYFQNEAQLDKSGLPSDRFFAERPEGSVSTLKIQRTQQEDSAVYLCASSKTANTEAFFGQGTRLTVV.

The CDR3 sequence: CASSPTGPQHF. The DNA for the CDR3 is TGTGCCAGCAGCCCGACAGGGCCCCAGCATTTT. This chain uses TRBV28 with TRBJ1-5, with D maybe TRBD1 (6 bases). The CDR3 runs to 11 residues. V shed 6 bases and J shed 9 bases, with 9 bases lying between them. From germline, CDR1 is MDHEN and CDR2 SYDVKM.

This chain connects TRBV30 to TRBJ1-3; D is ambiguous. The CDR3 covers 18 residues. Germline V CDR1 and CDR2: GTSNPN, SVGIG (reference sequence). V was trimmed by 4 bases and J by 0 bases, leaving 22 bases between them. In DNA, the CDR3 is TGTGCCTGGACAACAGCAAGAATGGGTTTAAGCTCTGGAAACACCATATATTTT. This gives the protein CAWTTARMGLSSGNTIYF.

The rearrangement uses TRBV5-4 and TRBJ2-7; TRBD1 matches 10 bases. V was clipped by 2 bases and J by 0 bases; unmatched bases: 8. This CDR3 is built from 17 residues. Per germline, CDR1 SGHNT and CDR2 YYREEE (reference sequence). CDR3 nucleotides: TGTGCCAGCAGCTTCGGGGACAGGGGACCGAGCTCCTACGAGCAGTACTTC. Translating gives CASSFGDRGPSSYEQYF. Variable domain in full (rest from reference TRBV5-4 and TRBJ2-7): ETGVTQSPTHLIKTRGQQVTLRCSSQSGHNTVSWYQQALGQGPQFIFQYYREEENGRGNFPPRFSGLQFPNYSSELNVNALELDDSALYLCASSFGDRGPSSYEQYFGPGTRLTVT.

The J gene is TRBJ2-5, the V gene TRBV2; no firm D call. With 11 bases removed from V and 1 base from J, the gap between germline ends came to 14 bases. From germline, CDR1 is SNHLY and CDR2 FYNNEI. The CDR3 totals 13 residues. The DNA for the CDR3 is TGTGCCGGCACCGAAGGGCTCCAAGAGACCCAGTACTTC. Its translation: CAGTEGLQETQYF.

For the CDR3, the DNA is TGTGCCAGCAGCTTAGGTGCGGGAGGGCCCTCTACCGGGGAGCTGTTTTTT. As protein: CASSLGAGGPSTGELFF. This rearrangement joins TRBV7-2 to TRBJ2-2, with 9 positions matching TRBD2. The CDR3 consists of 17 residues. Trimming at V came to 1 base and at J to 5 bases, leaving 8 bases not matched to a gene. Looked up from germline, CDR1 is SGHTA and CDR2 is FQGNSA.

This rearrangement joins TRBV7-3 to TRBJ2-1; 9 bases are a match to TRBD2. This CDR3 region has 19 residues. With 2 bases clipped from V and 5 bases from J, the junction kept 16 bases outside the gene matches. Germline CDR1 is SGHTA and CDR2 is FQGTGA. CDR3 nucleotide sequence: TGTGCCAGCAGCTTACACTCGCTAGCGGGGCCACGGGTGGACAATGAGCAGTTCTTC. Protein: CASSLHSLAGPRVDNEQFF.

This clone appeared a few times. This chain links TRBV16 with TRBJ2-3; D is perhaps TRBD1 or TRBD2 (5 bases each). Germline lookup yields CDR1 KGHSY and CDR2 FQNENV. The CDR3 contains 16 residues. V dropped 2 bases and J dropped 2 bases, with 14 bases sitting between them. The CDR3 loop is CASSQLLIGTTDTQYF. Written as DNA, the CDR3 is TGTGCCAGCAGCCAACTGTTAATTGGGACCACAGATACGCAGTATTTT.

This chain links TRBV10-1 with TRBJ1-4, with D unclear. The germline V gene has CDR1 WNHNN and CDR2 SYGVQD (reference sequence). The length of the CDR3 is 13 residues. The germline V and J ends were trimmed by 2 bases and 7 bases, with 8 bases remaining between them. Here the CDR3 reads CASSESGSEKLFF. CDR3 in DNA: TGCGCCAGCAGTGAGAGTGGGAGTGAAAAACTGTTTTTT.

In this sample, this clone turned up a few times. This chain joins TRBV18 and TRBJ1-1; D ambiguous. CDR1 is KGHSH and CDR2 is LQKENI in the germline V gene. The CDR3 sequence is 15 residues long. Trimming shortened V by 3 bases and J by 5 bases, and 16 bases separated the two germline ends. The CDR3 is CASSPAGPQMTEAFF. The CDR3 DNA sequence: TGTGCCAGCTCACCCGCTGGGCCTCAGATGACTGAAGCTTTCTTT.

The gene calls are TRBV7-9 and TRBJ2-3; 7 positions match TRBD1. CDR3 length: 15 residues. With V trimmed by 3 bases and J by 2 bases, 5 bases remained unmatched. Germline loops: CDR1 SEHNR, CDR2 FQNEAQ (reference sequence). The CDR3 nucleotides are TGTGCCAGCAGCTTTTCGACAGGGCCCACAGATACGCAGTATTTT. Amino acids: CASSFSTGPTDTQYF.

V is TRBV11-2 and J is TRBJ1-1; D possibly corresponds to TRBD1 (5 bases). Trimming took off 3 bases at V and 6 bases at J, with 23 bases between the two ends. This CDR3 has 17 residues. Germline lookup yields CDR1 SGHAT and CDR2 FQNNGV. The CDR3 here is CASSLGRYEEFTAEAFF. Here the CDR3 DNA reads TGTGCCAGCAGCTTGGGACGATATGAGGAGTTTACTGCTGAAGCTTTCTTT.

This sequence joins TRBV15 and TRBJ2-2; 7 bases match TRBD1. V gave up 4 bases and J gave up 5 bases; unmatched junction bases: 10. The CDR3 runs to 16 residues. Germline CDR1 is LNHNV and CDR2 is YYDKDF (reference sequence). The CDR3 is CATSINRGAGTGELFF. Written as DNA, the CDR3 is TGTGCCACCAGCATAAACAGGGGAGCCGGGACCGGGGAGCTGTTTTTT.

The chain joins TRBV11-2 to TRBJ2-5; 10 nucleotides align to TRBD2. Looked up from germline, CDR1 is SGHAT and CDR2 is FQNNGV. Trimming at V came to 3 bases and at J to 5 bases, leaving 6 bases not matched to a gene. This CDR3 contains 15 residues. Here the CDR3 reads CASSFRTSGMETQYF. DNA of the CDR3: TGTGCCAGCAGCTTCCGGACTAGCGGTATGGAGACCCAGTACTTC.

This chain connects TRBV7-2 to TRBJ2-2; TRBD1 matches 8 bases. Germline V gene sequence: CDR1 SGHTA, CDR2 FQGNSA. The CDR3 is 15 amino acids. V lost 5 bases, J lost 1 base, and 3 bases stayed unmatched. The CDR3 nucleotides read TGTGCCAGCAGCCTCGACAGGGGGAACACCGGGGAGCTGTTTTTT. Its protein product is CASSLDRGNTGELFF.

The V and J genes are TRBV30 and TRBJ2-2, with TRBD1 matching over 8 bases. J gave up 8 bases and V 5 bases, and 7 bases lay outside the gene matches. The CDR3 runs 13 residues. Germline V lookup: CDR1 GTSNPN, CDR2 SVGIG (reference sequence). The chain's CDR3 is CAWDRGSAGELFF. CDR3 coding DNA: TGTGCCTGGGACAGGGGATCAGCGGGGGAGCTGTTTTTT.

Only a few counts were recorded for this clone. Germline is not matched at one junction end, which may reflect a read error. This chain links TRBV7-9 with TRBJ2-2; possibly TRBD2 for D (6 bases). Looked up from germline, CDR1 is SEHNR and CDR2 is FQNEAQ (reference sequence). This CDR3 is 16 amino acids long. The CDR3 coding sequence is TGTGCCAGCAGCTCGCCCAGGGACGGAGGGAAAGGGGTGCTGTTTTTT. This gives the protein CASSSPRDGGKGVLFF.

There are a few counts of this clone. The chain uses TRBV11-1 and TRBJ2-1; 12 bases align to TRBD2. Trimming removed 5 bases from V and 4 bases from J; junction bases left unmatched: 6. Germline V CDR1 and CDR2: SGHAT, FQDESV (reference sequence). The CDR3 extends over 16 amino acids. CDR3 bases: TGTGCCAGCAGCACCTCCGGGACTAGCGGGTACAATGAGCAGTTCTTC. This gives the protein CASSTSGTSGYNEQFF.

The chain carries TRBV2 and TRBJ1-1; D is possibly TRBD1 (5 bases). Looked up from germline, CDR1 is SNHLY and CDR2 is FYNNEI. V shed 7 bases and J shed 6 bases, with 9 bases lying between them. CDR3 length equals 11 residues. The CDR3 protein is CASTGVAEAFF. In nucleotides, the CDR3 is TGTGCCAGCACGGGGGTAGCTGAAGCTTTCTTT.

The table lists this clone with a few counts. The V and J genes are TRBV30 and TRBJ1-4, with D possibly TRBD1 on 5 matching bases. The CDR3 is 13 residues long. Germline CDR1 and CDR2: GTSNPN and SVGIG (reference sequence). The V gene lost 3 bases and the J gene lost 3 bases, with 8 bases spanning the gap. The CDR3 is CAWRGPPNEKLFF. Written as DNA, the CDR3 is TGTGCCTGGAGGGGACCTCCTAATGAAAAACTGTTTTTT. The whole variable domain, filled in from reference TRBV30 and TRBJ1-4, reads SQTIHQWPATLVQPVGSPLSLECTVEGTSNPNLYWYRQAAGRGLQLLFYSVGIGQISSEVPQNLSASRPQDRQFILSSKKLLLSDSGFYLCAWRGPPNEKLFFGSGTQLSVL.